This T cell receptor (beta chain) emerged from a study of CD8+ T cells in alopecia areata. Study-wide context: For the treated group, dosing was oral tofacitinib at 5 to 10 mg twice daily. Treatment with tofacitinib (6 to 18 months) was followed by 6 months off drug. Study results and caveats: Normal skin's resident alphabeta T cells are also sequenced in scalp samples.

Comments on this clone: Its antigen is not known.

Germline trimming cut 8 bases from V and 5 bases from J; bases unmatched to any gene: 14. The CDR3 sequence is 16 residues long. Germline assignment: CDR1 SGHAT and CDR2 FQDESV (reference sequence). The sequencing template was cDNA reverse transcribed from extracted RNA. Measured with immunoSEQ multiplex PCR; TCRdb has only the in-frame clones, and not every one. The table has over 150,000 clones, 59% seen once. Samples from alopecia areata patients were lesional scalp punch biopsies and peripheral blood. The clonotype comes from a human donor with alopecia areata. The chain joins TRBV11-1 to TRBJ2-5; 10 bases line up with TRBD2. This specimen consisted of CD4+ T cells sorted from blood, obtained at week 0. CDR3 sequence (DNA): TGTGCCAGCCTCCCCGCCCCTAGCGGGGGTGTGGAGACCCAGTACTTC. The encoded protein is CASLPAPSGGVETQYF.